The T cell receptor (beta chain) described here comes from a study of CD8 T cells in Susac syndrome. A quantity of roughly 0.5 to 1 ug RNA underwent reverse transcription using random hexamers. TCRdb used MiXCR to reprocess the immunoSEQ multiplex PCR reads, holding one entry per CDR3 protein. This sample yields about 300,000 distinct CDR3 sequences, of which under 95% are seen a single time; approximately 0.065% belongs to the top ten. The length of the CDR3 is 15 residues. Germline CDR1 reads MRHNA; CDR2 reads SNTAGT. The V and J ends lost 2 bases and 0 bases respectively, with 5 bases between them.

Material for sequencing was CD4+ T cells from PBMCs. The receptor comes from a human donor with multiple sclerosis. This rearrangement joins TRBV6-4 to TRBJ2-6; D remains unclear. CDR3 in DNA: TGTGCCAGCAGTGACCCCCCCTCTGGGGCCAACGTCCTGACTTTC. Its translation: CASSDPPSGANVLTF.